This entry lists 18 T cell receptor beta chains sequenced from one sample in a study of CD8 T cells in ankylosing spondylitis (TCRdb year 2017). Libraries came from 5' RACE. Instrument on record: Illumina HiSeq 2500. TCRdb cleaned the public reads at Q25 with fastp, built clones with MiXCR and kept in-frame beta chains. Each CDR3 protein appears once, grouped with its most common genes and DNA. For this sample the table gives some 140,000 distinct CDR3 sequences, of which roughly 6.6% were detected only once. Together, the top ten hold roughly an eighth of the sample. The sequencing input was blood, either unsorted or a sorted T cell fraction (not recorded which). These receptors were taken from a female donor with ankylosing spondylitis or in good health (not recorded which).

This clonotype was counted many times. The rearrangement joins TRBV3-1 to TRBJ2-3, with 7 bases identical to TRBD2. CDR1 is LGHDT, CDR2 YNNKEL, per germline (reference sequence). V was clipped by 3 bases and J by 8 bases; unmatched bases: 11. This CDR3 is 15 amino acids long. The CDR3 spells CASSQTTRTGGTQYF. The CDR3 DNA reads TGTGCCAGCAGCCAGACGACCCGAACGGGGGGTACGCAGTATTTT.

V gene TRBV18 combines with J gene TRBJ2-1; 7 positions agree with TRBD2. Germline CDR1 reads KGHSH; CDR2 reads LQKENI. V shed 5 bases, J shed 3 bases, and the junction held 7 bases outside the gene matches. This CDR3 is built from 15 residues. CDR3 sequence: CASSGLAGDYNEQFF. The CDR3 DNA is TGTGCCAGCTCAGGCCTCGCGGGGGACTACAATGAGCAGTTCTTC. Full variable domain (remainder filled in from reference TRBV18 and TRBJ2-1): NAGVMQNPRHLVRRRGQEARLRCSPMKGHSHVYWYRQLPEEGLKFMVYLQKENIIDESGMPKERFSAEFPKEGPSILRIQQVVRGDSAAYFCASSGLAGDYNEQFFGPGTRLTVL.

This clonotype was detected many times. This rearrangement joins TRBV18 to TRBJ2-7, with D hard to call. Looked up from germline, CDR1 is KGHSH and CDR2 is LQKENI. This CDR3 is 14 amino acids long. With 4 bases removed from V and 2 bases from J, the gap between germline ends came to 12 bases. Here the CDR3 reads CASSHEWVPYEQYF. CDR3 in DNA: TGTGCCAGCTCACATGAGTGGGTCCCCTACGAGCAGTACTTC.

The chain combines TRBV20-1 with TRBJ2-3; 9 positions agree with TRBD2. Germline CDR1 and CDR2: DFQATT and SNEGSKA (reference sequence). Germline trimming cut 3 bases from V and 6 bases from J; bases unmatched to any gene: 10. This CDR3 has 15 amino acids. The CDR3 nucleotides are TGCAGTGCTAGCCCGCGCGGGGGGGCCGAGGATACGCAGTATTTT. Translation: CSASPRGGAEDTQYF.

The table lists this clonotype with many counts. The chain employs TRBV20-1 and TRBJ2-5, with 7 bases lining up with TRBD1. V trimming: 0 bases; J trimming: 4 bases; junction bases outside the gene matches: 5. This CDR3 comprises 14 residues. From germline, CDR1 is DFQATT and CDR2 SNEGSKA (reference sequence). The CDR3 loop is CSARDPPGGETQYF. In DNA form, the CDR3 reads TGCAGTGCTAGAGATCCTCCAGGGGGAGAGACCCAGTACTTC.

This clonotype was seen at least ten times. The rearrangement joins TRBV5-1 to TRBJ2-2; possible D gene TRBD2, 5 bases. V was shortened by 9 bases and J by 0 bases, with 12 bases between the two germline ends. The CDR3 covers 14 residues. Germline loops: CDR1 SGHRS, CDR2 YFSETQ. DNA of the CDR3: TGCGCCACCTCAGCGGATACGAACACCGGGGAGCTGTTTTTT. Its protein is CATSADTNTGELFF. The whole variable domain, filled in from reference TRBV5-1 and TRBJ2-2, reads KAGVTQTPRYLIKTRGQQVTLSCSPISGHRSVSWYQQTPGQGLQFLFEYFSETQRNKGNFPGRFSGRQFSNSRSEMNVSTLELGDSALYLCATSADTNTGELFFGEGSRLTVL.

This clonotype was seen repeatedly, ten times or more. CDR3 in DNA: TGTGCCAGCAGAAAGACAGAGCCAGAAAAACTGTTTTTT. This sequence encodes CASRKTEPEKLFF. The rearrangement uses TRBV6-6 and TRBJ1-4, with D maybe TRBD1 (5 bases). The CDR3 runs to 13 residues. Trimming pared 6 bases from V and 8 bases from J, leaving 13 bases between. Per germline, CDR1 MNHNY and CDR2 SVGAGI (reference sequence).

The J gene is TRBJ1-5, the V gene TRBV21-1. TRBV21-1 is noted as a pseudogene. The CDR3 spans 17 residues. The CDR3 loop is CASSPGPSMRYNQPQHF. DNA for the CDR3: TGTGCCAGCAGCCCAGGCCCTAGCATGAGGTATAATCAGCCCCAGCATTTT.

The V call is TRBV2, the J call TRBJ1-5; 11 nucleotides line up with TRBD1. Germline V lookup: CDR1 SNHLY, CDR2 FYNNEI. This CDR3 has 18 residues. The CDR3 region is CTFTFDYGQGAGNQPQHF. The CDR3 DNA follows: TGTACCTTCACCTTTGATTACGGACAGGGGGCTGGCAATCAGCCCCAGCATTTT.

This clonotype was picked up many times. The chain is built from TRBV3-1 and TRBJ2-3, with 11 bases aligning to TRBD2. Germline-derived CDR1 and CDR2 are LGHDT and YNNKEL (reference sequence). The CDR3 totals 17 residues. Trimming cost V 0 bases and J 8 bases; bases outside gene matches: 10. The CDR3 DNA reads as TGTGCCAGCAGCCAAGATCTGCTAGCGGGGGGCCCCGGTACGCAGTATTTT. Encoded protein: CASSQDLLAGGPGTQYF.

This clonotype showed up many times. The genes are TRBV9 and TRBJ1-1; no reliable D call. Trimming took 0 bases from V and 5 from J, leaving 8 bases between them. CDR3 length: 13 amino acids. Germline CDR1 and CDR2: SGDLS and YYNGEE. The CDR3 sequence is CASSVGMVTEAFF. In DNA, the CDR3 is TGTGCCAGCAGCGTAGGGATGGTAACTGAAGCTTTCTTT.

This clonotype was counted ten times or more. This sequence joins TRBV20-1 and TRBJ1-1; no definite D call. Between the trimmed V and J ends, which lost 6 bases and 10 bases, there was a span of 21 bases. The germline V gene has CDR1 DFQATT and CDR2 SNEGSKA (reference sequence). CDR3 length: 13 amino acids. The CDR3 reads CSAPERGPGGAFF. DNA for the CDR3: TGCAGTGCACCCGAGCGTGGGCCCGGAGGAGCTTTCTTT.

This chain uses TRBV7-2 with TRBJ2-1; D is possibly TRBD1 or TRBD2 (6 bases each). The CDR3 has 12 residues. In germline, CDR1 is SGHTA, CDR2 FQGNSA. Trimming took 11 bases from V and 6 from J, leaving 14 bases between them. This CDR3 reads CAVSGAANEQFF. The CDR3 DNA sequence: TGTGCCGTGTCGGGGGCTGCCAATGAGCAGTTCTTC.

This clonotype occurred many times. V and J are TRBV5-5 and TRBJ1-2, with TRBD1 as a possible D gene (6 bases). CDR1 is SGHKS, CDR2 YYEKEE, per germline (reference sequence). Trimming stripped 6 bases from V and 5 bases from J, with 17 bases between. The CDR3 consists of 14 residues. The CDR3 DNA reads TGTGCCAGCACCATCCTAGACGGGACATATGGCTACACCTTC. Amino acids: CASTILDGTYGYTF.

This clonotype was detected ten times or more. V gene TRBV6-5 combines with J gene TRBJ2-1; no clear D. Trimming took off 2 bases at V and 2 bases at J, with 13 bases between the two ends. This CDR3 region has 16 residues. Germline V gene sequence: CDR1 MNHEY, CDR2 SVGAGI. CDR3 coding DNA: TGTGCCAGCAGTTACCGCCCGGGCAGCACCTACAATGAGCAGTTCTTC. Translating gives CASSYRPGSTYNEQFF.

This clonotype came up a few times. This chain connects TRBV5-3 to TRBJ1-2; D is unclear. TRBV5-3 is given ORF status, its function remaining uncertain. There are 11 residues in the CDR3. With 1 base removed from V and 4 bases from J, the gap between germline ends came to 2 bases. DNA for the CDR3: TGTGCCAGAAGCTTGTGCTATGGCTACACCTTC. This sequence encodes CARSLCYGYTF.

In its sample, this clonotype was seen many times. The chain couples TRBV6-5 to TRBJ2-4, with TRBD1 as a possible D gene (6 bases). V gave up 0 bases and J gave up 0 bases, with 18 bases separating them. This CDR3 is built from 19 residues. The germline gives CDR1 MNHEY, CDR2 SVGAGI. CDR3 region: CASSYSPTREGVAKNIQYF. The CDR3 DNA sequence: TGTGCCAGCAGTTACTCGCCGACCCGAGAGGGGGTAGCCAAAAACATTCAGTACTTC.

This clonotype has more than one count but fewer than ten. A much more abundant neighbour one base away suggests this may be a read error. V gene TRBV20-1 combines with J gene TRBJ2-3; D remains unclear. With 0 bases removed from V and 1 base from J, the gap between germline ends came to 17 bases. The CDR3 contains 17 residues. Germline CDR1 and CDR2: DFQATT and SNEGSKA (reference sequence). The CDR3 loop reads CSARDSRSGYRTDTQYF. The CDR3 DNA sequence: TGCAGTGCTAGAGATAGCAGGTCCGGGTACCGCACAGATACGCAGTATTTT.